The rows below give T cell receptor beta chains drawn from one sample of a study of T cell responses to AZD1222 COVID-19 vaccine. Data came from immunoSEQ multiplex PCR; TCRdb stores just in-frame clones and leaves some out. The data hold 100,000 to 150,000 clones, with 86% observed a single time. The sample in question was peripheral blood, obtained on day 0 of AZD1222 vaccination. The receptors come from an adult in good health. Each CDR3 is given with its conserved first and last residue. D genes are given only for firm matches. Clone sizes are given selectively: once, few, many, or a class where the clone is expanded.

clone size,J gene,D gene,V gene,CDR3 DNA,CDR3 protein
NA,TRBJ2-1,NA,TRBV27,TGTGCCAGCAGTTTAGACGACAGGTACAATGAGCAGTTCTTC,CASSLDDRYNEQFF
NA,TRBJ2-1,TRBD1,TRBV28,TGTGCCAGCAGTTTCGGGACAGGGGGCTTCAATGAGCAGTTCTTC,CASSFGTGGFNEQFF
once,TRBJ1-3,TRBD1,TRBV5-1,TGCGCCAGCACCTCAGGGGGCGCGGGAAACACCATATATTTT,CASTSGGAGNTIYF
NA,TRBJ1-6,NA,TRBV18,TGTGCCAGCTCACCACAGGCAGGGTGGGAATCACCCCTCCACTTT,CASSPQAGWESPLHF
NA,TRBJ2-2,TRBD2,TRBV12-3/TRBV12-4,TGTGCCAGCATGGGGGGGGCCGGGGAGCTGTTTTTT,CASMGGAGELFF
NA,TRBJ2-5,NA,TRBV20-1,TGCAGTGCCGGGATCCAAGAGACCCAGTACTTC,CSAGIQETQYF
NA,TRBJ1-2,NA,TRBV5-1,TGCGCCAGCAGCTCAACAGGGAACTATGGCTACACCTTC,CASSSTGNYGYTF
NA,TRBJ1-1,NA,TRBV27,TGTGCCAGCACTCCTGTACCGACGGGCGACACTGAAGCTTTCTTT,CASTPVPTGDTEAFF
once,TRBJ1-1,NA,TRBV13,TGTGCCAGCCAAGGGAGATGGGGCACTGAAGCTTTCTTT,CASQGRWGTEAFF
NA,TRBJ1-2,NA,TRBV7-9,TGTGCCAGCAGCCCCCGGGGCTTCGGCTACACCTTC,CASSPRGFGYTF
once,TRBJ1-4,NA,TRBV9,TGTGCCAGTAGCCCCCCGGTGGGGGGCCTTAATGAAAAACTGTTTTTT,CASSPPVGGLNEKLFF
once,TRBJ2-6,NA,TRBV27,TGTGCCAGCAGTTTATTAGGGCCCGGGGCCAACGTCCTGACTTTC,CASSLLGPGANVLTF
NA,TRBJ1-4,NA,TRBV19,TGTGCCAGTAATAAAGGACGGATCAGCGGGGCTGAAAAACTGTTTTTT,CASNKGRISGAEKLFF
NA,TRBJ2-1,NA,TRBV5-6,TGTGCCAGCGCTGGGGCGGACAATGAGCAGTTCTTC,CASAGADNEQFF
NA,TRBJ2-7,NA,TRBV18,TGTGCCAGCTCACCCTTGACGGGGGCTCGCTCCTACGAGCAGTACTTC,CASSPLTGARSYEQYF
few,TRBJ1-6,TRBD1,TRBV6-6,TGTGCCAGCAGGACAGGGGAGGTTCTCACCCTCCACTTT,CASRTGEVLTLHF
NA,TRBJ2-3,NA,TRBV5-1,TGCGCCAGCAGCTTGGATGGGGGAGAGGATACGCAGTATTTT,CASSLDGGEDTQYF
NA,TRBJ2-2,NA,TRBV7-8,TGTGCCAGCAGGGGAAGGGCGCAGAACACCGGGGAGCTGTTTTTT,CASRGRAQNTGELFF
NA,TRBJ1-5,NA,TRBV27,TGTGCCAGCAGTCCCGACAGAGATCAGCCCCAGCATTTT,CASSPDRDQPQHF
once,TRBJ1-1,TRBD1,TRBV11-2,TGTGCCAGCAGCGAACCGACAGGGGTGACTGAAGCTTTCTTT,CASSEPTGVTEAFF
NA,TRBJ2-5,TRBD1,TRBV18,TGTGCCAGCTCACTACGTGGGACAGGGGGCGCGTTTGGTCCCCAAGAGACCCAGTACTTC,CASSLRGTGGAFGPQETQYF
NA,TRBJ1-3,NA,TRBV2,TGTGCCAGCACTGTAGACAGGACTGGAAACACCATATATTTT,CASTVDRTGNTIYF
NA,TRBJ1-1,TRBD1,TRBV25-1,TGTGCCAGCAGTGACCGTACCAGGGGGGCTTTCTTT,CASSDRTRGAFF
NA,TRBJ1-4,NA,TRBV4-3,TGCGCCAGCAGCCAAGAATTTCAGAGGCCATCGGGAAAACTGTTTTTT,CASSQEFQRPSGKLFF
NA,TRBJ1-5,NA,TRBV15,TGTGCCACCGGGCGGGGGAATCAGCCCCAGCATTTT,CATGRGNQPQHF
NA,TRBJ2-2,TRBD1,TRBV7-7,TGTGCTAGCAGCTCGCGCCCCTCCGGGACAGGGAACACCGGGGAGCTGTTTTTT,CASSSRPSGTGNTGELFF
NA,TRBJ2-6,NA,TRBV27,TGTGCCAGCAGTCCCCGCTTTTCTACCAACTCTGGGGCCAACGTCCTGACTTTC,CASSPRFSTNSGANVLTF
once,TRBJ1-4,NA,TRBV11-3,TGTGCCAGCAGCCTATTTAACCGGGGTGGGGAAAAACTGTTTTTT,CASSLFNRGGEKLFF
once,TRBJ1-1,NA,TRBV7-9,TGTGCCAGCAGCTTATTCACCGGGTCCTCTGAAGCTTTCTTT,CASSLFTGSSEAFF
NA,TRBJ1-4,NA,TRBV7-9,TGTGCCAGCAACCCTAAGGAGGCGGAAAAACTGTTTTTT,CASNPKEAEKLFF
NA,TRBJ2-7,TRBD1,TRBV12-3/TRBV12-4,TGTGCCAGCCGACCCTGGACAGGCCGCCAGTACTTC,CASRPWTGRQYF
NA,TRBJ1-1,NA,TRBV5-6,TGTGCCAGCAGCTATTCGAACAGGGAAGGAGCTTTCTTT,CASSYSNREGAFF
NA,TRBJ1-1,NA,TRBV5-1,TGCGCCAGCAGTACGATGGGTGGCACTGAAGCTTTCTTT,CASSTMGGTEAFF
NA,TRBJ2-7,NA,TRBV15,TGTGCCACCAGCAGAGACTTGTACGAGCAGTACTTC,CATSRDLYEQYF
NA,TRBJ1-1,NA,TRBV3-1/TRBV3-2,TGTGCCAGCAGCCAGGCGGCCCGAACGGCTTTCTTT,CASSQAARTAFF
NA,TRBJ2-7,NA,TRBV5-4,TGTGCCAGCAGCCGAGACAGGCTGGGCTCCTACGAGCAGTACTTC,CASSRDRLGSYEQYF
once,TRBJ1-4,TRBD1,TRBV5-1,TGCGCCAGCAGCTTGGGGACAGGCCTCGCAACTAATGAAAAACTGTTTTTT,CASSLGTGLATNEKLFF
once,TRBJ2-1,TRBD1,TRBV6-1,TGTGCCAGCAGTGAGCCGCAACTGACAGGGGGTCCCTTCTTC,CASSEPQLTGGPFF
NA,TRBJ2-3,NA,TRBV3-1/TRBV3-2,TGTGCCAGCAGCTTCGACTCCTTCACAGATACGCAGTATTTT,CASSFDSFTDTQYF
once,TRBJ2-7,TRBD1,TRBV6-6,TGTGCCAGCAGTTACTCGGAGGGACAGGACACCTACGAGCAGTACTTC,CASSYSEGQDTYEQYF
NA,TRBJ2-5,NA,TRBV19,TGTGCCAGTCAGCGGGCTAGCCAGGGGTTAGAGACCCAGTACTTC,CASQRASQGLETQYF
NA,TRBJ1-1,TRBD1,TRBV5-1,TGCGCCAGCAGCTTGGGAGGGGGCGCACACACTGAAGCTTTCTTT,CASSLGGGAHTEAFF
NA,TRBJ1-5,NA,TRBV6-2/TRBV6-3,TGTGCCAGCAGTTACTCGTGGGGGGACCAGCATTTT,CASSYSWGDQHF
NA,TRBJ1-2,NA,TRBV19,TGTGCCAGTAGTATATTTGGCGCGCCTACCCCCAATGGCTACACCTTC,CASSIFGAPTPNGYTF
NA,TRBJ1-3,NA,TRBV7-9,TGTGCCAGCAGCTTAACAGGGCGAAACACCATATATTTT,CASSLTGRNTIYF
NA,TRBJ1-2,NA,TRBV6-5,TGTGCCAGCAGCAACGATTATAACGGCTACACCTTC,CASSNDYNGYTF
few,TRBJ2-2,TRBD1,TRBV19,TGTGCCAGTAGTGAGACAGGGGGCGGCCCCACCGGGGAGCTGTTTTTT,CASSETGGGPTGELFF
once,TRBJ2-7,NA,TRBV6-2/TRBV6-3,TGTGCCAGCAGTCTCCTCTACGAGCAGTACTTC,CASSLLYEQYF
NA,TRBJ1-1,NA,TRBV6-2/TRBV6-3,TGTGCCAGCAGTTATGCCGGTAACACTGAAGCTTTCTTT,CASSYAGNTEAFF
NA,TRBJ1-1,TRBD1,TRBV10-3,TGTGCCATCAGTGAAAAACAGGGGGCGAACACTGAAGCTTTCTTT,CAISEKQGANTEAFF
NA,TRBJ2-6,NA,TRBV5-8,TGTGCCAGCAGCCTAGACGTCATGATTCCCTCTGGGGCCAACGTCCTGACTTTC,CASSLDVMIPSGANVLTF
NA,TRBJ1-2,NA,TRBV29-1,TGCAGCGTGAGGCATGCCGGCGGCTACACCTTC,CSVRHAGGYTF
NA,TRBJ2-4,NA,TRBV28,TGTGCCAGCAGCCCCCGACAGGTCCTAGCCAAAAACATTCAGTACTTC,CASSPRQVLAKNIQYF
NA,TRBJ1-3,NA,TRBV3-1/TRBV3-2,TGTGCCAGCAGCCAAGAACTAACCCCGGGAGGAAACACCATATATTTT,CASSQELTPGGNTIYF